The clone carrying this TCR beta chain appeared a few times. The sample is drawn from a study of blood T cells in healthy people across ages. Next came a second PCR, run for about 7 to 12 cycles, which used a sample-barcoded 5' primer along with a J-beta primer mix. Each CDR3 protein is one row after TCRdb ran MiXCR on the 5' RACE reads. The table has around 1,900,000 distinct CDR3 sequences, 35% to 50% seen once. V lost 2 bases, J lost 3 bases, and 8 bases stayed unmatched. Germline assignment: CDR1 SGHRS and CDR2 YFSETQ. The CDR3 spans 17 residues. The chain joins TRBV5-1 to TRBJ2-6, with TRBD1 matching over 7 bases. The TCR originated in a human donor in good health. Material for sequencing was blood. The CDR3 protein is CASSLSIQGSGANVLTF. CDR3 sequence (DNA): TGCGCCAGCAGCTTAAGTATACAGGGGAGTGGGGCCAACGTCCTGACTTTC. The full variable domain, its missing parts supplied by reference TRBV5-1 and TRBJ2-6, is KAGVTQTPRYLIKTRGQQVTLSCSPISGHRSVSWYQQTPGQGLQFLFEYFSETQRNKGNFPGRFSGRQFSNSRSEMNVSTLELGDSALYLCASSLSIQGSGANVLTFGAGSRLTVL.